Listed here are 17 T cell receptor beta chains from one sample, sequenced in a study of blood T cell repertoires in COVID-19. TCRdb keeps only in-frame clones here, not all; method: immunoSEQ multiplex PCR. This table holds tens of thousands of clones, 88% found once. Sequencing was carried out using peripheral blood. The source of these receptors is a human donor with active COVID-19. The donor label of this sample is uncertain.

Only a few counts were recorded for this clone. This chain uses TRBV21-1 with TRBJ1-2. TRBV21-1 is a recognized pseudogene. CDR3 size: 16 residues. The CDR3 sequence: CASSKGGNLVLEGYTF. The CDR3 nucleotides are TGTGCCAGCAGCAAAGGCGGCAACCTAGTGTTGGAAGGCTACACCTTC.

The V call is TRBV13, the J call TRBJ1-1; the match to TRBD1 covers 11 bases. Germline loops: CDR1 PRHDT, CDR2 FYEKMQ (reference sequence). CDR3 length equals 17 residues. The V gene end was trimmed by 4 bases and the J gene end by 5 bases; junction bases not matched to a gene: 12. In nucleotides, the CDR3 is TGTGCCAGCAGCTCGAGTCCGGGACAGGGGGTTGGGACTGAAGCTTTCTTT. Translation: CASSSSPGQGVGTEAFF.

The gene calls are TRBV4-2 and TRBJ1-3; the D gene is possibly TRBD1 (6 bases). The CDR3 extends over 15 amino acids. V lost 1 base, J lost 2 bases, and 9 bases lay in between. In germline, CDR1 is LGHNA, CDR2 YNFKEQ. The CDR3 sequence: CASSQVAGAGNTIYF. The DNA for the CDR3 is TGTGCCAGCAGCCAAGTAGCAGGGGCTGGAAACACCATATATTTT.

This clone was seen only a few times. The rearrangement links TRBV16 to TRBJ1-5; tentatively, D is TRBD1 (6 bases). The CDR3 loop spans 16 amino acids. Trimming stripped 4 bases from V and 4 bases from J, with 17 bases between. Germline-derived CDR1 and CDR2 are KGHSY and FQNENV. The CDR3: CASSPQGRGLNQPQHF. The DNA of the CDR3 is TGTGCCAGCAGCCCGCAGGGGCGCGGATTGAATCAGCCCCAGCATTTT.

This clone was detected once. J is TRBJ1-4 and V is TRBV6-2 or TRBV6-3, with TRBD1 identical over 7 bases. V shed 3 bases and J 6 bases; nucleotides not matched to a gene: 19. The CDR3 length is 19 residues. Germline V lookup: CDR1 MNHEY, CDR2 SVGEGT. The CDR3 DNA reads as TGTGCCAGCAGTTATGAACCGGGACAGATTCACTCTCGCCATGAAAAACTGTTTTTT. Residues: CASSYEPGQIHSRHEKLFF.

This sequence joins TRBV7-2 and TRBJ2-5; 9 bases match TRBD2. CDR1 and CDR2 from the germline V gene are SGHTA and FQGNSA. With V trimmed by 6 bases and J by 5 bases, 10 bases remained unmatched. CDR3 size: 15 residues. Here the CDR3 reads CASSGGSGGLETQYF. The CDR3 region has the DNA TGTGCCAGCAGTGGGGGTAGCGGGGGCCTGGAGACCCAGTACTTC.

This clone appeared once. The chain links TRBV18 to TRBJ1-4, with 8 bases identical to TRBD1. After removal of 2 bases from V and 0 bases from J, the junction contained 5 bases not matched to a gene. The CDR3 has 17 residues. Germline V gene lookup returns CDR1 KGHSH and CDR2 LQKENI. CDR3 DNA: TGTGCCAGCTCACCATGGACAGGGATAACAACTAATGAAAAACTGTTTTTT. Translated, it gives CASSPWTGITTNEKLFF.

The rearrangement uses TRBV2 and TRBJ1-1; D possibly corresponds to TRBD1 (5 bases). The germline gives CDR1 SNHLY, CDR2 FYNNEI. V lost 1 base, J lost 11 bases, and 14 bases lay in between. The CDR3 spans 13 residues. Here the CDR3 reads CASSEGGRSGAFF. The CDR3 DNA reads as TGTGCCAGCAGTGAAGGGGGCCGCTCTGGGGCTTTCTTT.

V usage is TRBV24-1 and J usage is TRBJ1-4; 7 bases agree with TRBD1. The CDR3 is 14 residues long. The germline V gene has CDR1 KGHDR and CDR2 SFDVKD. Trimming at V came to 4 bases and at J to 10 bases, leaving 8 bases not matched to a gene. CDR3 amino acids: CATSDTDRAGKLFF. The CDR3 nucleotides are TGTGCCACCAGTGACACCGACAGGGCGGGAAAACTGTTTTTT.

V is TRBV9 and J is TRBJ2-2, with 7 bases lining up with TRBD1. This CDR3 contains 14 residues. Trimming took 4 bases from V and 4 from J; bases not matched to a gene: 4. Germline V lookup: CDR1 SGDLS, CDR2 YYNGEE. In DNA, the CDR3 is TGTGCCAGCAGCCGGGACAGCCCCACCGGGGAGCTGTTTTTT. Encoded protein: CASSRDSPTGELFF.

CDR3 DNA sequence: TGTGCCAGCAGCCCCCGGCGGGGGGGGCCCGTGGATACGCAGTATTTT. It yields the protein CASSPRRGGPVDTQYF. This chain connects TRBV7-2 to TRBJ2-3; 9 bases agree with TRBD2. Germline CDR1 is SGHTA and CDR2 is FQGNSA. The CDR3 length is 16 residues. The trim removed 5 bases at V and 6 bases at J, leaving 12 bases unmatched. Supplemented by reference TRBV7-2 and TRBJ2-3, the full variable domain reads GAGVSQSPSNKVTEKGKDVELRCDPISGHTALYWYRQSLGQGLEFLIYFQGNSAPDKSGLPSDRFSAERTGGSVSTLTIQRTQQEDSAVYLCASSPRRGGPVDTQYFGPGTRLTVL.

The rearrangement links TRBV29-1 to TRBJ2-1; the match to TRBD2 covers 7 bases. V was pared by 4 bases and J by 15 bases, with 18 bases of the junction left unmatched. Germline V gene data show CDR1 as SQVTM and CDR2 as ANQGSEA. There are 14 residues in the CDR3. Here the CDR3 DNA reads TGCAGCGTTGCTCTCACTAGCGAGGCCCGGTTTAGGTTCTTC. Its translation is CSVALTSEARFRFF.

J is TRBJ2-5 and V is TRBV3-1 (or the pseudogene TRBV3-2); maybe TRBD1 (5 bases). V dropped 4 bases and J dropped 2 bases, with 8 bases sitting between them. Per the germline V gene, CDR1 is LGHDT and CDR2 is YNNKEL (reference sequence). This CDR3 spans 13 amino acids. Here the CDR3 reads CASSPTEQETQYF. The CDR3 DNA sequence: TGTGCCAGCAGCCCGACAGAGCAAGAGACCCAGTACTTC.

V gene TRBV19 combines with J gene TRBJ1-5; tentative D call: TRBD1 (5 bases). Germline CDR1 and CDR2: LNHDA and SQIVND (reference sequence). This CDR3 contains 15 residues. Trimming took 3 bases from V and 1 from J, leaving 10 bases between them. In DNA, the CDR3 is TGTGCCAGTAGTATTTCTCAGGGAAGCAATCAGCCCCAGCATTTT. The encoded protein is CASSISQGSNQPQHF.

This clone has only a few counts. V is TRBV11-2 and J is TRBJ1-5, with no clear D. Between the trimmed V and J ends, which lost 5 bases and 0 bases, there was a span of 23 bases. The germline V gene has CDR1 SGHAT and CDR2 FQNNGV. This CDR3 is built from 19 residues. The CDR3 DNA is TGTGCCAGCAGCCACCCGACGGAGCTTCAAATTCTTAGCAATCAGCCCCAGCATTTT. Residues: CASSHPTELQILSNQPQHF.

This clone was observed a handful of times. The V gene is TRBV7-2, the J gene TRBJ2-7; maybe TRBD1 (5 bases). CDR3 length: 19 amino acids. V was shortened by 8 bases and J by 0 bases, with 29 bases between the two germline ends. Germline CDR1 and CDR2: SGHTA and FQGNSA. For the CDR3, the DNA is TGTGCCAGCTCACTTAATCCAGGCAGGGTGTTATCGTCCTCCTACGAGCAGTACTTC. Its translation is CASSLNPGRVLSSSYEQYF.

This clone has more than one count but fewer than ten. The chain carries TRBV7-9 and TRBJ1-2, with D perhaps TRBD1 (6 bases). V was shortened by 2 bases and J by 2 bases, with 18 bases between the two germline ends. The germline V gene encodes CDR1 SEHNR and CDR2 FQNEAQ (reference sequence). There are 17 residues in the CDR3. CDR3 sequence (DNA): TGTGCCAGCAGCTTATTTGGCAGGGGCCCCCAGAACTATGGCTACACCTTC. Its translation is CASSLFGRGPQNYGYTF.